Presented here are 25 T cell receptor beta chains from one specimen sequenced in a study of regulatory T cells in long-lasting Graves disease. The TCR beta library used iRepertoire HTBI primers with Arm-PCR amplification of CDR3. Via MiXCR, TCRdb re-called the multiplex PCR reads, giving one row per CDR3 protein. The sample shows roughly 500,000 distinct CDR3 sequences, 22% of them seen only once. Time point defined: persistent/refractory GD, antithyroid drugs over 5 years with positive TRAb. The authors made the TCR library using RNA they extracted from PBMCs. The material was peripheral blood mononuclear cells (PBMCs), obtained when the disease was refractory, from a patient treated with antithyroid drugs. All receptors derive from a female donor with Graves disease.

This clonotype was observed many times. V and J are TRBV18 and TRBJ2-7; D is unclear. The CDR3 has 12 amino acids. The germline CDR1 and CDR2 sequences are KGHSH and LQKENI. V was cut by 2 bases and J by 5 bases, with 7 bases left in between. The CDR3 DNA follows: TGTGCCAGCTCACCAGTAATCCACGAGCAGTACTTC. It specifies CASSPVIHEQYF.

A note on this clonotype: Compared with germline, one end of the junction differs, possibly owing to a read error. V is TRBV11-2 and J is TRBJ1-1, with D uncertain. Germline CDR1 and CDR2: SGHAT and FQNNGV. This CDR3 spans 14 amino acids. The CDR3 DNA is TGTGCCAGCAGCTTAGATCGCTTGGAAGCTGAAGCTCTCTTT. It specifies CASSLDRLEAEALF.

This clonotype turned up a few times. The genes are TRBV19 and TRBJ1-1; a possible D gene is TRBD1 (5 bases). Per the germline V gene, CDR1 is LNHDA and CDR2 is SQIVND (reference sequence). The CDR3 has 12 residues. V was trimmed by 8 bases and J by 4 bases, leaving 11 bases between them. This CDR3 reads CASGGGSTEAFF. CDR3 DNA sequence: TGTGCCAGTGGGGGGGGATCCACTGAAGCTTTCTTT.

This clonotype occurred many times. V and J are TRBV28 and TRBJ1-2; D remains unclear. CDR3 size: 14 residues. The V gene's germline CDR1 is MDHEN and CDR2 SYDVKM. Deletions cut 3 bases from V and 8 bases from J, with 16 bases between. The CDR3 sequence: CASSLSGPPEGYTF. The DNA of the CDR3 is TGTGCCAGCAGTTTGTCAGGCCCCCCCGAGGGCTACACCTTC.

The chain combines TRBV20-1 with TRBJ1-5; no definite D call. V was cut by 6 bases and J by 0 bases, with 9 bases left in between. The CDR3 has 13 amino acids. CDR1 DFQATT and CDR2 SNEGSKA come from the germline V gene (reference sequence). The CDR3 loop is CSARPDSNQPQHF. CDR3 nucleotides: TGCAGTGCGAGACCCGATAGCAATCAGCCCCAGCATTTT.

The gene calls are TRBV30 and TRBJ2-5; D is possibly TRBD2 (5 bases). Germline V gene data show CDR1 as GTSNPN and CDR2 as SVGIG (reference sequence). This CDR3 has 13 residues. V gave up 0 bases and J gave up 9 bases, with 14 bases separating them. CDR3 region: CAWSVDRDEPQYF. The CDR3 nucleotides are TGTGCCTGGAGTGTGGACCGGGATGAACCCCAGTACTTC.

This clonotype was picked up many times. CDR3 in amino acids: CASSSLAGGNIQYF. CDR3 in DNA: TGTGCCAGCAGCTCCCTAGCGGGGGGAAACATTCAGTACTTC. V gene TRBV7-2 combines with J gene TRBJ2-4; 11 bases match TRBD2. CDR3 length: 14 residues. V gave up 4 bases and J gave up 6 bases; unmatched junction bases: 2. From germline, CDR1 is SGHTA and CDR2 FQGNSA.

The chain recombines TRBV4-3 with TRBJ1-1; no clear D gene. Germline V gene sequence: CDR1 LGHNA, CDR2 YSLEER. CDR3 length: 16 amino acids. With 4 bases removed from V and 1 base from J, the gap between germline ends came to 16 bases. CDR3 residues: CASSPSRQTENTEAFF. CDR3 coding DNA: TGCGCCAGCAGCCCCTCAAGGCAAACAGAGAACACTGAAGCTTTCTTT.

The CDR3 sequence: CASSEFREQYF. CDR3 nucleotide sequence: TGTGCCAGCAGTGAATTTAGGGAGCAGTACTTC. V and J are TRBV25-1 and TRBJ2-7; D is ambiguous. Trimming removed 1 base from V and 7 bases from J, with 5 bases in between. Germline V gene lookup returns CDR1 MGHDK and CDR2 SYGVNS. The CDR3 contains 11 residues.

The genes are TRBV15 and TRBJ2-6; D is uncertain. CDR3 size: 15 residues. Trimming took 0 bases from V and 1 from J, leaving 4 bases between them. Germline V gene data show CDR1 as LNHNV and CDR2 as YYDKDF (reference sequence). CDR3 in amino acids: CATSRDNSGANVLTF. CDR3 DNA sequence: TGTGCCACCAGCAGAGATAATTCTGGGGCCAACGTCCTGACTTTC.

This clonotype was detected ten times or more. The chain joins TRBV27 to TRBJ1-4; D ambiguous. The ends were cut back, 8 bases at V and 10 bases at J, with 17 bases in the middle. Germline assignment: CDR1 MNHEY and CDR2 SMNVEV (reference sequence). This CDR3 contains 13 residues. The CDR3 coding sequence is TGTGCCAGCTCGGACGGTGACTGGGGAAAACTGTTTTTT. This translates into CASSDGDWGKLFF. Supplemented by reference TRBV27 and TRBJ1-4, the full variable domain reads EAQVTQNPRYLITVTGKKLTVTCSQNMNHEYMSWYRQDPGLGLRQIYYSMNVEVTDKGDVPEGYKVSRKEKRNFPLILESPSPNQTSLYFCASSDGDWGKLFFGSGTQLSVL.

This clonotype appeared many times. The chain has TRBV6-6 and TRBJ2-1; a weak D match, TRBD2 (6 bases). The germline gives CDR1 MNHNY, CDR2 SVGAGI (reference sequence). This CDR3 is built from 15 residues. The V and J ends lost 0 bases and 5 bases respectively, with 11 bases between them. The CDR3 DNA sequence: TGTGCCAGCAGTTACTCGCGGGACGGCGACAATGAGCAGTTCTTC. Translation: CASSYSRDGDNEQFF.

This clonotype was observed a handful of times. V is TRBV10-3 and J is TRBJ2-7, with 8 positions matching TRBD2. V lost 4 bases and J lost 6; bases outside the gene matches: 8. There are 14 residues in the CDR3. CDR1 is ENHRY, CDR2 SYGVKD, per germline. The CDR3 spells CAISVSLAGGEQYF. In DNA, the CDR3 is TGTGCCATCAGTGTTTCCTTGGCGGGAGGCGAGCAGTACTTC.

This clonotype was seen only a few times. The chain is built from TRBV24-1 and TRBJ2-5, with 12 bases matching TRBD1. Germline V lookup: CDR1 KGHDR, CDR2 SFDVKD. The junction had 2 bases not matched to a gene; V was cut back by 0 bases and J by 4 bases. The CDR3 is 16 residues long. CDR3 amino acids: CATSDLRDRGRETQYF. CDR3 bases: TGTGCCACCAGTGATTTGCGGGACAGGGGGCGAGAGACCCAGTACTTC.

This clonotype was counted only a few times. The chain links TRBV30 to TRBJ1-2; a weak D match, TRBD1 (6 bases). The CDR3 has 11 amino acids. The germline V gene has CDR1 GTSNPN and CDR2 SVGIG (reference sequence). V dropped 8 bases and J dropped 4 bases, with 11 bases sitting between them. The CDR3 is CAGRGAYGYTF. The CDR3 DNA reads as TGTGCCGGTAGGGGGGCCTATGGCTACACCTTC.

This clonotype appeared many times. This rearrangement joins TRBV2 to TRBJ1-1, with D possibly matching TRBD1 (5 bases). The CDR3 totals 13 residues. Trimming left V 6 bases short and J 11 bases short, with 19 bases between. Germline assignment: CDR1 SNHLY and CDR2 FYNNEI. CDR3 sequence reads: CASRRDSYGDAFF. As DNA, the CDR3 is TGTGCCAGCAGAAGGGACTCCTACGGGGACGCTTTCTTT.

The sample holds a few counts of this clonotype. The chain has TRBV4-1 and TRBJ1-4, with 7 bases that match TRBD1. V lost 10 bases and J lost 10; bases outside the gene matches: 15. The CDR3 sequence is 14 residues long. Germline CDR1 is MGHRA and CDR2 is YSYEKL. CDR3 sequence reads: CATRSLRQGGKLFF. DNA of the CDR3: TGCGCCACTAGATCCCTTCGTCAGGGGGGAAAACTGTTTTTT.

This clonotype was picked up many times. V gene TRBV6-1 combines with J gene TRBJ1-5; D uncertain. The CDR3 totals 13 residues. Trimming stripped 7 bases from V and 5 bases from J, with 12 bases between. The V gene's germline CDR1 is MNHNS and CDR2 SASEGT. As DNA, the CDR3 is TGTGCCAGCAATCCGACGGCGCATCAGCCCCAGCATTTT. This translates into CASNPTAHQPQHF.

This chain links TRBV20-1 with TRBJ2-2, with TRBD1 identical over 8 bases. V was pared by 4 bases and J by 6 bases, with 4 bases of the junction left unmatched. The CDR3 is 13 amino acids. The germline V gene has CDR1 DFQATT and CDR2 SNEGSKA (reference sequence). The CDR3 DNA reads TGCAGTGCTAAGGACAGGGTAGCCGGGGAGCTGTTTTTT. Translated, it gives CSAKDRVAGELFF.

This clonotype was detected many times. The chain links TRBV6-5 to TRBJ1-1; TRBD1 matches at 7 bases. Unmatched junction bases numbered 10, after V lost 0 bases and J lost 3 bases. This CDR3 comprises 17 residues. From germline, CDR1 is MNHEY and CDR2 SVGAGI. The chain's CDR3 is CASSYSRQGRGDTEAFF. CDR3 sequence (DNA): TGTGCCAGCAGTTACTCAAGACAGGGCCGGGGTGACACTGAAGCTTTCTTT.

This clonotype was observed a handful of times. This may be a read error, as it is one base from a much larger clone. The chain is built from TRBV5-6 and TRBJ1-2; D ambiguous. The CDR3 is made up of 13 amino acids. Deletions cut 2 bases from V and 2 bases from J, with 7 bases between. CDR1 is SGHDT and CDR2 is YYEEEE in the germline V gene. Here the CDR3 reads CASSFGENYGYTF. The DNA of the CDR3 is TGTGCCAGCAGCTTTGGAGAGAACTATGGCTACACCTTC.

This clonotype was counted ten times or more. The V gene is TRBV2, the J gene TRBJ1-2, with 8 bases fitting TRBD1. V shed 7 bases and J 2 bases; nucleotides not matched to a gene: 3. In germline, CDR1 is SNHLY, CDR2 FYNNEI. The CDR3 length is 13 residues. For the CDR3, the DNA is TGTGCCAGCAACAGACAGGGGAACTATGGCTACACCTTC. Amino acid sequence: CASNRQGNYGYTF.

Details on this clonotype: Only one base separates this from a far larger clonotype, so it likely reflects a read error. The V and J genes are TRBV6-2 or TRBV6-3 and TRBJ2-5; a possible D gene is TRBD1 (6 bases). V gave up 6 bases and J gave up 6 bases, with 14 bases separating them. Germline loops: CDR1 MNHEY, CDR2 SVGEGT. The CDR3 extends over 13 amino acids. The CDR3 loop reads CASRNRAIKTQYF. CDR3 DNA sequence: TGTGCCAGCAGAAACAGGGCAATTAAGACCCAGTACTTC.

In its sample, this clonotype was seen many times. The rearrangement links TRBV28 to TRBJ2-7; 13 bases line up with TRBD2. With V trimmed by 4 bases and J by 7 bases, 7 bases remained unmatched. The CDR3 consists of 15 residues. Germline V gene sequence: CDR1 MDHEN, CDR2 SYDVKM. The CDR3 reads CASSSGLAGVDEQYF. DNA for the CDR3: TGTGCCAGCAGTTCCGGACTAGCGGGAGTTGATGAGCAGTACTTC.

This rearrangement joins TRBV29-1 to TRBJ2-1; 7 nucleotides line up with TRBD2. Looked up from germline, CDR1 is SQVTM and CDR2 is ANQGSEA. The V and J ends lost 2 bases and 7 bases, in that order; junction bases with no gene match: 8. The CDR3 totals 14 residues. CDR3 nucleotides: TGCAGCGTTGAAAGAGCGGGGACCGTGAATGAGCAGTTCTTC. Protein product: CSVERAGTVNEQFF.